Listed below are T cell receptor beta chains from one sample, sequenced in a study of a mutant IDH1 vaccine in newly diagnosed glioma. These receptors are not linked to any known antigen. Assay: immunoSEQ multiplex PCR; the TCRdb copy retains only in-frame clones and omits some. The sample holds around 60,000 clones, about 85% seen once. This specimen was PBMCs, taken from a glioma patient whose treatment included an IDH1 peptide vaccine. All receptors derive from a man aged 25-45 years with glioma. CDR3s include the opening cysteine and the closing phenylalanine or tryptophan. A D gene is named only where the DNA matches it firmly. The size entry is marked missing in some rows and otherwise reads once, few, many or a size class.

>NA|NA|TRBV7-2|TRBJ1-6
CASRPLNSPLHF
TGTGCCAGCAGGCCGTTGAATTCACCCCTCCACTTT
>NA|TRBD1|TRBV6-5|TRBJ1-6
CASSYSEDRGNSPLHF
TGTGCCAGCAGTTACTCGGAGGACAGGGGAAACTCACCCCTCCACTTT
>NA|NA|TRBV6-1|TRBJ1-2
CASTPAPTYGYTF
TGTGCCAGCACCCCCGCCCCGACCTATGGCTACACCTTC
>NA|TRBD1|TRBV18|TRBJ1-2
CASSHGGQGARSGYTF
TGTGCCAGCTCACACGGGGGACAGGGGGCAAGGTCTGGCTACACCTTC
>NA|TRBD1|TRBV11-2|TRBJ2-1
CASSPDRGSYNEQFF
TGTGCCAGCAGCCCGGACAGGGGATCCTACAATGAGCAGTTCTTC
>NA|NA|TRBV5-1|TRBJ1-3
CASSFEGYGNTIYF
TGCGCCAGCAGCTTTGAAGGATATGGAAACACCATATATTTT
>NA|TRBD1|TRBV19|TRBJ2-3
CASSIPPGQGADTQYF
TGTGCCAGTAGTATTCCACCGGGACAGGGGGCAGATACGCAGTATTTT
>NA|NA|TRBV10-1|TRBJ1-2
CASSESKVPRGYTF
TGCGCCAGCAGTGAGTCGAAAGTTCCTCGCGGCTACACCTTC
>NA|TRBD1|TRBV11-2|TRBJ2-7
CASSLGKTGRTYEQYF
TGTGCCAGCAGCTTGGGTAAGACAGGGAGAACCTACGAGCAGTACTTC
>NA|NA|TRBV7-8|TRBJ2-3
CASSLEVPTDTQYF
TGTGCCAGCAGCTTAGAGGTACCCACAGATACGCAGTATTTT
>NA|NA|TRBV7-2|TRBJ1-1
CASSFQGRVTEAFF
TGTGCCAGCAGCTTTCAGGGCCGGGTCACTGAAGCTTTCTTT
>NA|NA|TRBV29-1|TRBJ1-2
CSVERGTPNYGYTF
TGCAGCGTTGAACGGGGGACACCAAACTATGGCTACACCTTC
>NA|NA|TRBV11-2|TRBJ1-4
CASSLVSQINEKLFF
TGTGCCAGCAGCTTAGTATCACAGATTAATGAAAAACTGTTTTTT
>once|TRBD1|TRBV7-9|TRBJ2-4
CASSQAGQGTEAKNIQYF
TGTGCCAGCAGTCAAGCGGGACAGGGGACCGAAGCCAAAAACATTCAGTACTTC
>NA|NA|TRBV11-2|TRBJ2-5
CASSLGTPQETQYF
TGTGCCAGCAGCTTAGGGACTCCCCAAGAGACCCAGTACTTC
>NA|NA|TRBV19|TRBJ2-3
CASSPGRVYTDTQYF
TGTGCCAGTAGTCCCGGTAGGGTTTACACAGATACGCAGTATTTT
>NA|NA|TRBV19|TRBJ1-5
CASSIGGSNQPQHF
TGTGCCAGTAGTATCGGGGGTAGCAATCAGCCCCAGCATTTT
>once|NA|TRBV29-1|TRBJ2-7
CSGRGPLAEQYF
TGCAGCGGCAGGGGCCCACTTGCCGAGCAGTACTTC
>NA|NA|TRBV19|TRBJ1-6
CASSASITSYNSPLHF
TGTGCCAGTAGTGCGTCTATAACCTCCTATAATTCACCCCTCCACTTT
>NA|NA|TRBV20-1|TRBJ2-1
CSARRDDEQFF
TGCAGTGCTAGGCGGGACGATGAGCAGTTCTTC
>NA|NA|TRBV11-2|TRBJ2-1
CASSTLDNEQFF
TGTGCCAGCAGCACCCTGGACAATGAGCAGTTCTTC
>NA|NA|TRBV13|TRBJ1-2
CASSSRGINYGYTF
TGTGCCAGCAGCTCTCGGGGCATTAACTATGGCTACACCTTC
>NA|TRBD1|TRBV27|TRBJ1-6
CASSPHRDRYSPLHF
TGTGCCAGCAGCCCCCACCGGGACAGATATTCACCCCTCCACTTT
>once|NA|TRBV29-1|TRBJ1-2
CSVVGTGGSAYGYTF
TGCAGCGTTGTTGGGACCGGCGGGAGCGCCTATGGCTACACCTTC
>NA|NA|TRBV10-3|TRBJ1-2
CAISERQDYGYTF
TGTGCCATCAGTGAGAGGCAGGACTATGGCTACACCTTC
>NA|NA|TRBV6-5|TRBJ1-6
CASSYRSSYNSPLHF
TGTGCCAGCAGTTACAGAAGCTCCTATAATTCACCCCTCCACTTT
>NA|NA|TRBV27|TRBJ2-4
CASRPWDLNIQYF
TGTGCCAGCAGGCCATGGGATCTAAACATTCAGTACTTC
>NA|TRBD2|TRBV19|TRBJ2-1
CASSIVGLAFNEQFF
TGTGCCAGTAGTATAGTGGGACTAGCGTTCAATGAGCAGTTCTTC
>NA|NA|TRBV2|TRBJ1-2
CASRGGGNTRGYTF
TGTGCCAGCAGGGGGGGCGGGAATACGCGTGGCTACACCTTC
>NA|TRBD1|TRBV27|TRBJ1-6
CASSLGSGTGNSPLHF
TGTGCCAGCAGTTTAGGGTCCGGGACAGGTAATTCACCCCTCCACTTT
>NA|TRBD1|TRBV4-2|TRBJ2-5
CASSPDRGQETQYF
TGTGCCAGCAGCCCGGACAGGGGGCAAGAGACCCAGTACTTC
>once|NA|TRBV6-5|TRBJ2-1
CASSYERSGEQFF
TGTGCCAGCAGTTACGAAAGGTCGGGTGAGCAGTTCTTC
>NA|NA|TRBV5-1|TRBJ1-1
CASSRRTVLSGTLNTEAFF
TGCGCCAGCAGCCGCAGGACAGTTTTGAGTGGCACCCTAAACACTGAAGCTTTCTTT
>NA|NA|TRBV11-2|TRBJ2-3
CASSSGGFLGADTQYF
TGTGCCAGCAGCTCCGGGGGCTTCTTGGGTGCAGATACGCAGTATTTT
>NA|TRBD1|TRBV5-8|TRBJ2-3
CASRGTVPVDTQYF
TGTGCCAGCAGGGGGACAGTGCCTGTGGATACGCAGTATTTT
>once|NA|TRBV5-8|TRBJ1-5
CASSLVGGSNQPQHF
TGTGCCAGCAGCTTGGTCGGAGGAAGCAATCAGCCCCAGCATTTT
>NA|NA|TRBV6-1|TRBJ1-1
CASRGDGGTEAFF
TGTGCCAGCAGGGGCGACGGGGGCACTGAAGCTTTCTTT
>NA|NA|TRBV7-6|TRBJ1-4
CASSSGRTANEKLFF
TGTGCCAGCAGCTCGGGCCGGACGGCGAATGAAAAACTGTTTTTT
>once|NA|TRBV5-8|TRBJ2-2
CASSLGTAHNTGELFF
TGTGCCAGCAGCTTGGGGACAGCCCACAACACCGGGGAGCTGTTTTTT
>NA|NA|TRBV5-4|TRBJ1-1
CASSQGGYTEAFF
TGTGCCAGCAGCCAGGGAGGGTATACTGAAGCTTTCTTT
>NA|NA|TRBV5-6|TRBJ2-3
CATTILGYTDTQYF
TGTGCCACTACCATTCTAGGGTACACAGATACGCAGTATTTT
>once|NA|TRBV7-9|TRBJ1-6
CASSAPGPGYNSLLHF
TGTGCCAGCAGCGCCCCCGGGCCGGGATATAATTCACTCCTCCACTTT
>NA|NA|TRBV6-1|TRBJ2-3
CASRVRANTQYF
TGTGCCAGCAGGGTCAGGGCAAATACGCAGTATTTT
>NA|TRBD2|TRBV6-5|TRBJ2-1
CASSYRLAGYEQFF
TGTGCCAGCAGTTATCGACTAGCGGGGTATGAGCAGTTCTTC
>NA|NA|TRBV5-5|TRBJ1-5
CASSLTRADSNQPQHF
TGTGCCAGCAGCTTAACCCGGGCGGATAGCAATCAGCCCCAGCATTTT
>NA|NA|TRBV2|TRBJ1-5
CASSLGQPNQPQHF
TGTGCCAGCAGTTTAGGACAACCCAATCAGCCCCAGCATTTT
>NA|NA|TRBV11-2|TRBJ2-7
CASSSDPDATLYEQYF
TGTGCCAGCAGCTCCGACCCGGACGCAACTCTATACGAGCAGTACTTC
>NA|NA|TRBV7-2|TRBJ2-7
CASSLTGPATEQYF
TGTGCCAGCAGCTTGACCGGGCCAGCGACCGAGCAGTACTTC
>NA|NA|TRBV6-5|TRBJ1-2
CASSYGQGPHYGYTF
TGTGCCAGCAGTTACGGTCAGGGACCCCACTATGGCTACACCTTC
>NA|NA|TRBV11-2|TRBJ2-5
CASSLPGTQYF
TGTGCCAGCAGCCTACCCGGGACCCAGTACTTC
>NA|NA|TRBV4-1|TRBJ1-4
CASSQEGEKLFF
TGCGCCAGCAGCCAAGAGGGGGAAAAACTGTTTTTT
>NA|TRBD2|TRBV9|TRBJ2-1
CASSSMTSGASYNEQFF
TGTGCCAGCAGCTCTATGACTAGCGGGGCTTCTTACAATGAGCAGTTCTTC
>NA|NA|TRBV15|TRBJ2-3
CATSRSFRGNTDTQYF
TGTGCCACCAGCAGATCATTCAGGGGTAACACAGATACGCAGTATTTT
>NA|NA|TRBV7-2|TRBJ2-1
CASSLDWAGARNEQFF
TGTGCCAGCAGCTTAGATTGGGCGGGGGCTCGCAATGAGCAGTTCTTC
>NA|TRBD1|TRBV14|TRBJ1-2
CASSRQGYNYGYTF
TGTGCCAGCAGCCGACAGGGCTATAACTATGGCTACACCTTC
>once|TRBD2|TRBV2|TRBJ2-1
CASSERLGLAAYNEQFF
TGTGCCAGCAGTGAACGGTTAGGACTAGCGGCTTACAATGAGCAGTTCTTC
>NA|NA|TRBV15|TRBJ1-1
CATSRQGNTEAFF
TGTGCCACCAGCCGCCAGGGAAACACTGAAGCTTTCTTT
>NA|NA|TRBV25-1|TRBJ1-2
CASSEGGAFYGYTF
TGTGCCAGCAGTGAAGGCGGGGCGTTCTATGGCTACACCTTC
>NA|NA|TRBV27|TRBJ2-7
CASSLTRADEQYF
TGTGCCAGCAGTTTAACCCGGGCCGACGAGCAGTACTTC
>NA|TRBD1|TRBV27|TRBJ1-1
CASSPRGGVNTEAFF
TGTGCCAGCAGTCCCAGGGGGGGGGTGAACACTGAAGCTTTCTTT